This paragraph covers one T cell receptor (beta chain) sequence. Assay used: immunoSEQ multiplex PCR; TCRdb lists only in-frame clones, some missing. The sample yields almost 50,000 clones, 91% seen once. The data derive from a study of T cell changes during pregnancy in multiple sclerosis. CDR1 is PRHDT and CDR2 is FYEKMQ in the germline V gene (reference sequence). The CDR3 contains 14 residues. V lost 4 bases to trimming and J lost 0 bases, with 9 bases between them. The chain recombines TRBV13 with TRBJ1-1, with a tentative D call TRBD1 (6 bases). The input for sequencing was CD8+ T cells from peripheral blood mononuclear cells, taken after pregnancy. The TCR originated in a female donor with multiple sclerosis, enrolled in a pregnancy study. CDR3 amino acids: CASSSDRVNTEAFF. In nucleotides, the CDR3 is TGTGCCAGCAGCTCGGACAGAGTGAACACTGAAGCTTTCTTT.